Each of the 26 T cell receptor beta chains below was sequenced from the same sample in a study of liver allograft versus peripheral blood T cells. Study details: Within transplanted livers, the T cell receptor repertoires were examined and compared against the repertoires present in the peripheral blood of liver transplant recipients.

One entry per CDR3 protein, called by TCRdb with MiXCR from the reads. The data show a few thousand distinct CDR3 sequences, over 12% seen once. The source of these receptors is a human patient who had a liver transplant. Some T cells may be provided by the graft donor.

This clonotype was seen many times. The gene calls are TRBV5-6 and TRBJ1-1; perhaps TRBD1 as D (5 bases). V lost 4 bases to trimming and J lost 3 bases, with 19 bases between them. CDR1 and CDR2 (germline): SGHDT, YYEEEE. The CDR3 extends over 16 amino acids. Here the CDR3 DNA reads TGTGCCAGCAGCGATGTCGGGGGTGATGGGGACACTGAAGCTTTCTTT. It encodes CASSDVGGDGDTEAFF. The full variable domain, its missing parts supplied by reference TRBV5-6 and TRBJ1-1, is DAGVTQSPTHLIKTRGQQVTLRCSPKSGHDTVSWYQQALGQGPQFIFQYYEEEERQRGNFPDRFSGHQFPNYSSELNVNALLLGDSALYLCASSDVGGDGDTEAFFGQGTRLTVV.

This chain connects TRBV30 to TRBJ1-2, with unresolved D. The CDR3 runs 13 residues. Trimming left V 0 bases short and J 9 bases short, with 14 bases between. Germline V CDR1 and CDR2: GTSNPN, SVGIG (reference sequence). CDR3 in DNA: TGTGCCTGGAGTGTAAAGGCTGGGCCTCGCTACACCTTC. Protein: CAWSVKAGPRYTF.

This clonotype is medium-sized. V gene TRBV7-2 combines with J gene TRBJ2-1; 9 bases agree with TRBD1. The CDR3 spans 17 residues. V lost 3 bases to trimming and J lost 0 bases; unmatched junction nucleotides: 6. Germline V gene lookup returns CDR1 SGHTA and CDR2 FQGNSA. CDR3 in DNA: TGTGCCAGCAGCTTCCCTTCGACAGGGGGCTCCTACAATGAGCAGTTCTTC. Its protein is CASSFPSTGGSYNEQFF.

The rearrangement uses TRBV3-1 and TRBJ2-7; 11 bases agree with TRBD2. The CDR3 length is 15 residues. CDR1 is LGHDT and CDR2 is YNNKEL in the germline V gene (reference sequence). The ends lost 2 bases at V and 6 bases at J; junction bases unmatched: 6. The CDR3 region has the DNA TGTGCCAGCAGCCAACTACTAGCGGGAGTCCCCGAGCAGTACTTC. Translation gives CASSQLLAGVPEQYF.

This clonotype was observed a single time. One base away lies a much larger clone, so this may be a sequencing read error. The chain carries TRBV6-6 and TRBJ1-2; TRBD1 is a possible D gene (6 bases). CDR3 length equals 16 residues. Germline loops: CDR1 MNHNY, CDR2 SVGAGI (reference sequence). As DNA, the CDR3 is TGTACCAGCAGTTTCCTCCCCCCACAGGGAAACTATGGCTACACCTTC. Protein product: CTSSFLPPQGNYGYTF.

This rearrangement joins TRBV4-3 to TRBJ1-6, with unresolved D. V dropped 0 bases and J dropped 6 bases, with 3 bases sitting between them. Germline lookup yields CDR1 LGHNA and CDR2 YSLEER. CDR3 size: 13 residues. In nucleotides, the CDR3 is TGCGCCAGCAGCCAAGATCTTAATTCACCCCTCCACTTT. Translation: CASSQDLNSPLHF.

V is TRBV19 and J is TRBJ1-5; D is unclear. The length of the CDR3 is 15 residues. Germline V gives CDR1 LNHDA, CDR2 SQIVND (reference sequence). V lost 0 bases, J lost 2 bases, and 8 bases lay in between. In nucleotides, the CDR3 is TGTGCCAGTAGTATAGATCAGGCGGGCAATCAGCCCCAGCATTTT. Its protein is CASSIDQAGNQPQHF.

In its sample, this clonotype ranks as medium-sized. V gene TRBV6-6 combines with J gene TRBJ1-4; unclear D gene. V dropped 6 bases and J dropped 4 bases, with 12 bases sitting between them. Germline V lookup: CDR1 MNHNY, CDR2 SVGAGI (reference sequence). This CDR3 contains 14 residues. CDR3 protein: CASSPAGHNEKLFF. CDR3 nucleotides: TGTGCCAGCAGCCCCGCCGGGCATAATGAAAAACTGTTTTTT.

This clonotype is classed as medium-sized (0.01 to 0.1%). This chain joins TRBV6-1 and TRBJ2-7; D is ambiguous. The CDR3 is 12 residues long. CDR1 is MNHNS, CDR2 SASEGT, per germline. The V end lost 6 bases, the J end lost 4 bases, and 10 bases lay between the germline ends. The DNA of the CDR3 is TGTGCCAGCAGCGGGCAAAGATACGAGCAGTACTTC. Encoded protein: CASSGQRYEQYF.

V is TRBV19 and J is TRBJ2-1; a weak D match, TRBD2 (5 bases). Germline V gene lookup returns CDR1 LNHDA and CDR2 SQIVND (reference sequence). There are 16 residues in the CDR3. Trimming stripped 6 bases from V and 5 bases from J, with 20 bases between. CDR3 sequence: CASRLGAWTGNNEQFF. The DNA for the CDR3 is TGTGCCAGTAGACTCGGAGCCTGGACTGGGAACAATGAGCAGTTCTTC.

There are a few counts of this clonotype. This chain joins TRBV6-2 or TRBV6-3 and TRBJ2-7; the D gene is possibly TRBD1 (6 bases). This CDR3 has 14 residues. Germline-derived CDR1 and CDR2 are MNHEY and SVGEGT. V shed 2 bases and J shed 1 base, with 9 bases lying between them. The CDR3 region has the DNA TGTGCCAGCAGTTACGGGGGCGGATCCTACGAGCAGTACTTC. Translated: CASSYGGGSYEQYF.

This clonotype was seen only a few times. The genes are TRBV5-1 and TRBJ1-5, with 7 bases identical to TRBD1. There are 15 residues in the CDR3. V was clipped by 8 bases and J by 1 base; unmatched bases: 9. Looked up from germline, CDR1 is SGHRS and CDR2 is YFSETQ. CDR3 region: CASSPGQTSNQPQHF. The DNA for the CDR3 is TGCGCCAGTAGCCCGGGACAGACGAGCAATCAGCCCCAGCATTTT.

This clonotype has just a few counts. The chain has TRBV28 and TRBJ1-2, with D tentatively TRBD1 (6 bases). V gave up 6 bases and J gave up 5 bases, with 22 bases separating them. This CDR3 is built from 16 residues. Germline assignment: CDR1 MDHEN and CDR2 SYDVKM. CDR3 protein: CASRRSGGGLDYGYTF. Here the CDR3 DNA reads TGTGCCAGCAGGCGCTCGGGGGGCGGGTTAGATTATGGCTACACCTTC.

This clonotype was seen many times. The chain employs TRBV6-1 and TRBJ2-1; D gene ambiguous. V dropped 2 bases and J dropped 5 bases, with 13 bases sitting between them. Germline CDR1 is MNHNS and CDR2 is SASEGT. The CDR3 contains 15 residues. This chain's CDR3 is CASSEFDRTNNEQFF. Written as DNA, the CDR3 is TGTGCCAGCAGTGAATTCGACCGAACAAACAATGAGCAGTTCTTC.

By its share, this clonotype is medium-sized. The V and J genes are TRBV28 and TRBJ1-1, with 9 positions matching TRBD1. The CDR3 runs 14 residues. CDR1 MDHEN and CDR2 SYDVKM come from the germline V gene. V was clipped by 5 bases and J by 4 bases; unmatched bases: 5. The CDR3 region has the DNA TGTGCCAGCAGTCCAACAGGGGGCGGCACTGAAGCTTTCTTT. The encoded protein is CASSPTGGGTEAFF.

The sample holds a few counts of this clonotype. This sequence joins TRBV6-2 or TRBV6-3 and TRBJ2-7; TRBD1 matches 8 bases. The germline V gene encodes CDR1 MNHEY and CDR2 SVGEGT. V lost 5 bases and J lost 3; bases outside the gene matches: 6. The CDR3 has 14 residues. This CDR3 is CASSVPGQDYEQYF. The CDR3 nucleotides are TGTGCCAGCAGTGTACCGGGACAGGACTACGAGCAGTACTTC.

The sample holds many counts of this clonotype. The chain is built from TRBV7-2 and TRBJ2-1, with 11 bases lining up with TRBD2. The CDR3 spans 17 residues. V gave up 3 bases and J gave up 8 bases; unmatched junction bases: 12. Germline V gives CDR1 SGHTA, CDR2 FQGNSA. The CDR3 bases are TGTGCCAGCAGCTTTCGGACTAGCGGGTTTAAGGTATATGAGCAGTTCTTC. Translating gives CASSFRTSGFKVYEQFF.

In its sample, this clonotype was seen a few times. The chain links TRBV14 to TRBJ1-6, with 7 bases that match TRBD1. Trimming took 3 bases from V and 7 from J; bases not matched to a gene: 6. This CDR3 is built from 15 residues. The germline V gene has CDR1 SGHDN and CDR2 FVKESK. CDR3 nucleotides: TGTGCCAGCAGCCAGTCACAGGGGTACAATTCACCCCTCCACTTT. This sequence encodes CASSQSQGYNSPLHF.

This clonotype rates as medium-sized (0.01 to 0.1%). V gene TRBV5-4 combines with J gene TRBJ1-3, with TRBD1 as a possible D gene (5 bases). Germline V CDR1 and CDR2: SGHNT, YYREEE (reference sequence). V shed 0 bases and J shed 2 bases, with 9 bases lying between them. The CDR3 runs to 15 residues. The CDR3 nucleotides are TGTGCCAGCAGCTTGGGGCAGGGACCTGGAAACACCATATATTTT. It yields the protein CASSLGQGPGNTIYF.

V is TRBV7-2 and J is TRBJ2-7; possible D gene TRBD1, 6 bases. Germline CDR1 is SGHTA and CDR2 is FQGNSA. With 3 bases removed from V and 6 bases from J, the gap between germline ends came to 12 bases. The CDR3 is 13 amino acids. The CDR3 coding sequence is TGTGCCAGCAGCTTTGCAGGGGAAGTCGAGCAGTACTTC. This translates into CASSFAGEVEQYF. The full variable domain, rest sourced from reference TRBV7-2 and TRBJ2-7, is GAGVSQSPSNKVTEKGKDVELRCDPISGHTALYWYRQSLGQGLEFLIYFQGNSAPDKSGLPSDRFSAERTGGSVSTLTIQRTQQEDSAVYLCASSFAGEVEQYFGPGTRLTVT.

This clonotype is classed as medium-sized (0.01 to 0.1%). The rearrangement links TRBV6-5 to TRBJ1-1, with D possibly being TRBD1 (5 bases). The germline gives CDR1 MNHEY, CDR2 SVGAGI. There are 14 residues in the CDR3. Trimming took 0 bases from V and 3 from J, leaving 8 bases between them. CDR3 DNA: TGTGCCAGCAGTTACTCTGTGGGGGACACTGAAGCTTTCTTT. Its translation: CASSYSVGDTEAFF.

This clonotype was observed once. The chain recombines TRBV18 with TRBJ2-2; 12 bases fit TRBD2. CDR1 is KGHSH, CDR2 LQKENI, per germline. V was clipped by 1 base and J by 3 bases; unmatched bases: 3. This CDR3 spans 17 amino acids. The CDR3 bases are TGTGCCAGCTCACCACAGACTAGCGGGAGCGACACCGGGGAGCTGTTTTTT. Translated: CASSPQTSGSDTGELFF.

This clonotype was detected only a few times. This chain connects TRBV5-4 to TRBJ2-7; 7 bases align to TRBD2. This CDR3 is built from 14 residues. CDR1 SGHNT and CDR2 YYREEE come from the germline V gene (reference sequence). Unmatched junction bases numbered 8, after V lost 3 bases and J lost 5 bases. The CDR3 coding sequence is TGTGCCAGCAGCTCCCCGGGGGGAGGTAACGAGCAGTACTTC. This gives the protein CASSSPGGGNEQYF.

J is TRBJ1-3 and V is TRBV11-2; D is possibly TRBD1 (5 bases). The CDR3 loop spans 15 amino acids. The V and J ends lost 0 bases and 0 bases respectively, with 6 bases between them. Germline assignment: CDR1 SGHAT and CDR2 FQNNGV. The CDR3 loop is CASSLDGGSGNTIYF. The CDR3 DNA reads as TGTGCCAGCAGCTTAGATGGGGGCTCTGGAAACACCATATATTTT. Based on the CDR3 plus reference TRBV11-2 and TRBJ1-3, the full variable domain is EAGVAQSPRYKIIEKRQSVAFWCNPISGHATLYWYQQILGQGPKLLIQFQNNGVVDDSQLPKDRFSAERLKGVDSTLKIQPAKLEDSAVYLCASSLDGGSGNTIYFGEGSWLTVV.

V is TRBV20-1 and J is TRBJ1-6, with D unclear. There are 13 residues in the CDR3. Per the germline V gene, CDR1 is DFQATT and CDR2 is SNEGSKA (reference sequence). V lost 0 bases to trimming and J lost 8 bases, with 8 bases between them. The CDR3 is CSARDRGDSPLHF. Written as DNA, the CDR3 is TGCAGTGCTAGAGATCGGGGAGATTCACCCCTCCACTTT.

By share, this clonotype counts as medium-sized. The V call is TRBV19, the J call TRBJ1-1; D is possibly TRBD1 (5 bases). The CDR3 has 11 residues. V dropped 7 bases and J dropped 4 bases, with 7 bases sitting between them. Looked up from germline, CDR1 is LNHDA and CDR2 is SQIVND (reference sequence). This CDR3 is CASTGFTEAFF. The CDR3 coding sequence is TGTGCCAGTACAGGGTTCACTGAAGCTTTCTTT.